This passage covers 27 T cell receptor beta chains from one sample sequenced in a study of blood T cell repertoires in COVID-19. The table came from immunoSEQ multiplex PCR; TCRdb's copy has only in-frame clones and leaves some out. The sample includes hundreds of thousands of clones, around 90% of them seen just once. Source material: peripheral blood. These receptors came from a man aged 55-75 years with COVID-19, enrolled during active disease.

V and J are TRBV19 and TRBJ1-2, with 7 positions matching TRBD1. This CDR3 spans 16 amino acids. Per germline, CDR1 LNHDA and CDR2 SQIVND (reference sequence). Losses at the gene ends were 5 bases for V and 2 bases for J; bases not matched to a gene: 11. The CDR3, as DNA: TGTGCCAGTAGTCGAAATCCCGGGACAGCAAACTATGGCTACACCTTC. It yields the protein CASSRNPGTANYGYTF.

V is TRBV11-1 and J is TRBJ2-5; possible D gene TRBD2, 5 bases. This CDR3 contains 14 residues. Germline lookup yields CDR1 SGHAT and CDR2 FQDESV (reference sequence). V gave up 4 bases and J gave up 4 bases, with 13 bases separating them. This CDR3 reads CASSSTAGRETQYF. The CDR3 nucleotides read TGTGCCAGCAGCTCCACTGCGGGTCGAGAGACCCAGTACTTC.

This rearrangement joins TRBV27 to TRBJ1-2, with 7 bases aligning to TRBD1. Per germline, CDR1 MNHEY and CDR2 SMNVEV (reference sequence). The CDR3 contains 14 residues. J was trimmed by 1 base and V by 2 bases; bases with no gene match: 1. As DNA, the CDR3 is TGTGCCAGCAGTTTACAGGGGGTTAACTATGGCTACACCTTC. Protein sequence: CASSLQGVNYGYTF.

The rearrangement joins TRBV15 to TRBJ2-7, with 11 bases fitting TRBD2. V was clipped by 9 bases and J by 7 bases; unmatched bases: 14. Germline V gene data show CDR1 as LNHNV and CDR2 as YYDKDF (reference sequence). The CDR3 runs to 15 residues. Written as DNA, the CDR3 is TGTGCCACACAAGCCGGACTAGCGGGCGCGGGGGAGCAGTACTTC. Translated: CATQAGLAGAGEQYF.

The chain couples TRBV7-9 to TRBJ1-3, with D tentatively TRBD1 (6 bases). CDR1 SEHNR and CDR2 FQNEAQ come from the germline V gene (reference sequence). This CDR3 has 14 residues. V lost 2 bases and J lost 2, with 7 bases in between. CDR3 DNA: TGTGCCAGCAGCTTACCAGGGGCTGGAAACACCATATATTTT. Translation: CASSLPGAGNTIYF.

The rearrangement uses TRBV6-5 and TRBJ1-1, with D tentatively TRBD1 (5 bases). From germline, CDR1 is MNHEY and CDR2 SVGAGI. Trimming took 7 bases from V and 4 from J, leaving 13 bases between them. This CDR3 spans 13 amino acids. The DNA for the CDR3 is TGTGCCAGCACGGACCCGGGGGGCACTGAAGCTTTCTTT. Translated, it gives CASTDPGGTEAFF.

The chain joins TRBV28 to TRBJ1-2; 7 bases line up with TRBD1. Germline CDR1 and CDR2: MDHEN and SYDVKM. There are 15 residues in the CDR3. Trimming removed 4 bases from V and 2 bases from J; junction bases left unmatched: 7. The CDR3 loop reads CASSSPPGQNYGYTF. DNA for the CDR3: TGTGCCAGCAGTTCGCCCCCGGGACAGAACTATGGCTACACCTTC.

This clone occurred once. The genes are TRBV2 and TRBJ2-1; 10 bases agree with TRBD1. After removal of 5 bases from V and 6 bases from J, the junction contained 4 bases not matched to a gene. Germline V gene lookup returns CDR1 SNHLY and CDR2 FYNNEI. CDR3 length: 14 amino acids. The CDR3 reads CASSRDRGSNEQFF. The CDR3 DNA reads TGTGCCAGCAGTAGGGACAGGGGAAGCAATGAGCAGTTCTTC.

The chain is built from TRBV7-6 and TRBJ1-4; D is perhaps TRBD1 (6 bases). The V end lost 10 bases, the J end lost 4 bases, and 22 bases lay between the germline ends. Germline V gene lookup returns CDR1 SGHVS and CDR2 FNYEAQ. CDR3 size: 16 residues. The CDR3 nucleotides are TGTGCCACCGAGACAGGAACTGGAATGAATAATGAAAAACTGTTTTTT. Its protein product is CATETGTGMNNEKLFF.

The CDR3 is CASSDRQGAGSEAFF. CDR3 bases: TGTGCCAGCAGTGACCGACAGGGGGCAGGCTCTGAAGCTTTCTTT. The chain links TRBV6-2 or TRBV6-3 to TRBJ1-1; 10 bases are shared with TRBD1. Germline values: CDR1 MNHEY, CDR2 SVGEGT. V lost 5 bases to trimming and J lost 6 bases; unmatched junction nucleotides: 9. This CDR3 has 15 amino acids.

DNA of the CDR3: TGCGCCAGCAGCTTGGACAGGGGGCAGGATGGCTACACCTTC. It is translated as CASSLDRGQDGYTF. The chain couples TRBV5-1 to TRBJ1-2, with 9 bases identical to TRBD1. Germline V gene lookup returns CDR1 SGHRS and CDR2 YFSETQ. The CDR3 totals 14 residues. Trimming cost V 0 bases and J 6 bases; bases outside gene matches: 3.

The V call is TRBV5-4, the J call TRBJ1-2, with 8 bases fitting TRBD1. Germline CDR1 SGHNT, CDR2 YYREEE (reference sequence). Germline trimming cut 4 bases from V and 4 bases from J; bases unmatched to any gene: 12. CDR3 length: 16 residues. CDR3 residues: CASSPTGGGPPYGYTF. Here the CDR3 DNA reads TGTGCCAGCAGCCCAACAGGGGGGGGGCCCCCCTATGGCTACACCTTC.

This chain links TRBV15 with TRBJ2-1, with D tentatively TRBD2 (5 bases). The CDR3 totals 13 residues. Trimming took off 1 base at V and 13 bases at J, with 14 bases between the two ends. From germline, CDR1 is LNHNV and CDR2 YYDKDF (reference sequence). This chain's CDR3 is CATSRGIEGVQFF. CDR3 DNA: TGTGCCACCAGCAGAGGTATTGAGGGAGTCCAGTTCTTC.

The CDR3 region has the DNA TGTGCCAGCAGTACCCTCCTCACGGTGGGGGCGGGAGGACTAGCCAAAAACATTCAGTACTTC. Its translation: CASSTLLTVGAGGLAKNIQYF. The chain combines TRBV27 with TRBJ2-4; 8 positions agree with TRBD2. The germline CDR1 and CDR2 sequences are MNHEY and SMNVEV (reference sequence). The CDR3 sequence is 21 residues long. Trimming cost V 5 bases and J 0 bases; bases outside gene matches: 21.

The chain links TRBV20-1 to TRBJ1-6, with TRBD1 matching 9 bases. Per germline, CDR1 DFQATT and CDR2 SNEGSKA (reference sequence). V shed 4 bases and J 13 bases; nucleotides not matched to a gene: 2. The CDR3 has 11 residues. Here the CDR3 DNA reads TGCAGTGCTAAACAGGGGGCCCCCCTCCACTTT. Translation: CSAKQGAPLHF.

The genes are TRBV29-1 and TRBJ1-2, with 10 nucleotides matching TRBD1. The junction had 1 base not matched to a gene; V was cut back by 6 bases and J by 6 bases. This CDR3 comprises 11 residues. The germline V gene has CDR1 SQVTM and CDR2 ANQGSEA. The CDR3 DNA reads TGCAGCGTGGGGACAGGGGATGGCTACACCTTC. Protein sequence: CSVGTGDGYTF.

The chain recombines TRBV4-2 with TRBJ2-5; TRBD2 aligns across 9 bases. The CDR3 consists of 16 residues. CDR1 and CDR2 (germline): LGHNA, YNFKEQ. V trimming: 3 bases; J trimming: 5 bases; junction bases outside the gene matches: 10. CDR3 loop: CASSHAHQRGEETQYF. The CDR3 nucleotides are TGTGCCAGCAGCCATGCACACCAGCGGGGGGAGGAGACCCAGTACTTC.

This chain joins TRBV3-1 (or the pseudogene TRBV3-2) and TRBJ2-1, with D possibly matching TRBD2 (7 bases). V shed 3 bases and J shed 8 bases, with 17 bases lying between them. The length of the CDR3 is 15 residues. Germline values: CDR1 LGHDT, CDR2 YNNKEL (reference sequence). CDR3 in DNA: TGTGCCAGCAGCCACCCCGGGGGGCCCGGCGATGAGCAGTTCTTC. It codes for CASSHPGGPGDEQFF.

This chain uses TRBV29-1 with TRBJ2-1, with 11 bases identical to TRBD2. Per germline, CDR1 SQVTM and CDR2 ANQGSEA. The J segment lost 9 bases and the V segment lost 4 bases, leaving 14 bases of the junction unmatched. The CDR3 consists of 16 residues. CDR3 residues: CSVARGLAGGTGEQFF. The CDR3 nucleotides read TGCAGCGTTGCGAGGGGGCTAGCGGGGGGAACGGGTGAGCAGTTCTTC.

The chain uses TRBV6-5 and TRBJ1-2; D may be TRBD1 (6 bases). Germline loops: CDR1 MNHEY, CDR2 SVGAGI. The CDR3 has 13 amino acids. Trimming took off 2 bases at V and 7 bases at J, with 11 bases between the two ends. CDR3 DNA sequence: TGTGCCAGCAGTTACGGCAGGGGCTTTGGCTACACCTTC. Translated: CASSYGRGFGYTF.

This rearrangement joins TRBV27 to TRBJ2-7; TRBD1 aligns across 7 bases. The CDR3 spans 16 residues. In germline, CDR1 is MNHEY, CDR2 SMNVEV (reference sequence). V dropped 5 bases and J dropped 4; count of bases not matched to a gene: 14. The CDR3 region has the DNA TGTGCCAGCAGTCCCAAATACCGGGACAGAGATTACGAGCAGTACTTC. Its translation is CASSPKYRDRDYEQYF.

The rearrangement uses TRBV6-1 and TRBJ2-4; TRBD1 agrees at 9 bases. The CDR3 consists of 13 residues. The germline V gene encodes CDR1 MNHNS and CDR2 SASEGT. Trimming cost V 3 bases and J 12 bases; bases outside gene matches: 6. The CDR3 DNA sequence: TGTGCCAGCAGTGACCCGGACAGGGGCCCTCAGTACTTC. Protein sequence: CASSDPDRGPQYF.

The rearrangement uses TRBV30 and TRBJ1-1; 7 bases agree with TRBD1. Trimming cost V 2 bases and J 4 bases; bases outside gene matches: 4. The length of the CDR3 is 13 residues. Germline V gene data show CDR1 as GTSNPN and CDR2 as SVGIG (reference sequence). As DNA, the CDR3 is TGTGCCTGGAGTAACAGGGGAATCACTGAAGCTTTCTTT. This gives the protein CAWSNRGITEAFF.

The gene calls are TRBV19 and TRBJ1-1, with TRBD1 identical over 7 bases. Germline CDR1 reads LNHDA; CDR2 reads SQIVND (reference sequence). The length of the CDR3 is 14 residues. Germline trimming cut 6 bases from V and 1 base from J; bases unmatched to any gene: 5. As DNA, the CDR3 is TGTGCCAGTAGGGGACCAGGGGGGAACACTGAAGCTTTCTTT. Translated, it gives CASRGPGGNTEAFF.

V is TRBV5-5 and J is TRBJ2-4; 8 bases are a match to TRBD1. After removal of 3 bases from V and 2 bases from J, the junction contained 4 bases not matched to a gene. This CDR3 region has 15 residues. CDR1 SGHKS and CDR2 YYEKEE come from the germline V gene (reference sequence). In DNA, the CDR3 is TGTGCCAGCAGCTCGACAGGGGTTTCCAAAAACATTCAGTACTTC. Encoded protein: CASSSTGVSKNIQYF.

This clone was observed once. The chain has TRBV30 and TRBJ1-4; D might be TRBD1 (5 bases). The CDR3 has 14 amino acids. CDR1 is GTSNPN and CDR2 is SVGIG in the germline V gene (reference sequence). V was cut by 1 base and J by 7 bases, with 13 bases left in between. The CDR3 region is CAWSEGGRGEKLFF. CDR3 bases: TGTGCCTGGAGTGAGGGCGGTAGGGGTGAAAAACTGTTTTTT.

This CDR3 is CASSYPVGGSNEQFF. DNA of the CDR3: TGTGCCAGCAGCTACCCAGTCGGGGGGAGTAATGAGCAGTTCTTC. The genes are TRBV7-2 and TRBJ2-1, with TRBD2 matching 7 bases. There are 15 residues in the CDR3. Germline lookup yields CDR1 SGHTA and CDR2 FQGNSA. The junction had 10 bases not matched to a gene; V was cut back by 4 bases and J by 7 bases.